A single sample gave rise to the 32 T cell receptor beta chains below, sequenced in a study of T cell responses to AZD1222 COVID-19 vaccine. Measured with immunoSEQ multiplex PCR; TCRdb has only the in-frame clones, and not every one. The sample has tens of thousands of clones, about nine tenths seen once. Here the sequenced sample was peripheral blood, taken on day 0 of AZD1222 vaccination. The source of these receptors is an adult in good health.

The gene calls are TRBV19 and TRBJ2-6; tentative D call: TRBD2 (6 bases). With 5 bases removed from V and 2 bases from J, the gap between germline ends came to 10 bases. The CDR3 length is 15 residues. In germline, CDR1 is LNHDA, CDR2 SQIVND (reference sequence). For the CDR3, the DNA is TGTGCCAGTAGTTTCAGGGAGGCTGGGGCCAACGTCCTGACTTTC. It translates to CASSFREAGANVLTF.

This rearrangement joins TRBV19 to TRBJ1-2, with D possibly TRBD1 on 5 matching bases. This CDR3 has 14 amino acids. CDR1 is LNHDA, CDR2 SQIVND, per germline (reference sequence). V lost 4 bases and J lost 5, with 14 bases in between. The CDR3 region has the DNA TGTGCCAGTAGTACGTCAGGGTACAGGTATGGCTACACCTTC. It encodes CASSTSGYRYGYTF.

V is TRBV12-3 or TRBV12-4 and J is TRBJ1-4; weak D call: TRBD1 (5 bases). This CDR3 is 13 amino acids long. Trimming cost V 5 bases and J 10 bases, with 14 bases left between them. The CDR3 loop reads CASSAPGLGKLFF. The CDR3 DNA reads as TGTGCCAGCAGTGCCCCAGGGTTAGGAAAACTGTTTTTT.

The genes are TRBV28 and TRBJ1-6; no clear D gene. V was clipped by 6 bases and J by 4 bases, with 13 bases between them. There are 15 residues in the CDR3. CDR1 MDHEN and CDR2 SYDVKM come from the germline V gene. CDR3 nucleotides: TGTGCCAGCAGCCCCGGACTTACGTATAATTCACCCCTCCACTTT. It encodes CASSPGLTYNSPLHF. The variable domain in full, completed from reference TRBV28 and TRBJ1-6, reads DVKVTQSSRYLVKRTGEKVFLECVQDMDHENMFWYRQDPGLGLRLIYFSYDVKMKEKGDIPEGYSVSREKKERFSLILESASTNQTSMYLCASSPGLTYNSPLHFGNGTRLTVT.

This clone was found once. The V and J genes are TRBV7-2 and TRBJ2-2; 8 nucleotides agree with TRBD1. With V trimmed by 3 bases and J by 4 bases, 7 bases remained unmatched. CDR3 length: 16 amino acids. Germline CDR1 is SGHTA and CDR2 is FQGNSA. The CDR3 DNA sequence: TGTGCCAGCAGCTTTGGCCAGGGGGCCCCCACCGGGGAGCTGTTTTTT. It yields the protein CASSFGQGAPTGELFF. The complete variable domain, with remaining parts taken from reference TRBV7-2 and TRBJ2-2, reads GAGVSQSPSNKVTEKGKDVELRCDPISGHTALYWYRQSLGQGLEFLIYFQGNSAPDKSGLPSDRFSAERTGGSVSTLTIQRTQQEDSAVYLCASSFGQGAPTGELFFGEGSRLTVL.

This sequence joins TRBV6-1 and TRBJ2-3; D remains ambiguous. V lost 3 bases and J lost 1, with 11 bases in between. The CDR3 is 15 residues long. Germline loops: CDR1 MNHNS, CDR2 SASEGT. CDR3 loop: CASSDHVSGTDTQYF. Here the CDR3 DNA reads TGTGCCAGCAGTGATCATGTATCCGGCACAGATACGCAGTATTTT.

The rearrangement uses TRBV6-5 and TRBJ1-2; 7 nucleotides align to TRBD1. With V trimmed by 6 bases and J by 8 bases, 15 bases remained unmatched. CDR1 and CDR2 from the germline V gene are MNHEY and SVGAGI. This CDR3 has 15 amino acids. The CDR3 DNA is TGTGCCAGCAGAACTACGACAGGGCCTGGTAGGGGCTACACCTTC. It is translated as CASRTTTGPGRGYTF.

The chain couples TRBV15 to TRBJ2-1; possibly TRBD1 for D (6 bases). Germline V gene lookup returns CDR1 LNHNV and CDR2 YYDKDF (reference sequence). Trimming cost V 5 bases and J 8 bases, with 19 bases left between them. The CDR3 is 15 residues long. In DNA form, the CDR3 reads TGTGCCACCAGCGGATCAGGGGCACGGATCGATGAGCAGTTCTTC. It codes for CATSGSGARIDEQFF.

The chain has TRBV19 and TRBJ1-1; a weak D match, TRBD1 (5 bases). Germline lookup yields CDR1 LNHDA and CDR2 SQIVND (reference sequence). The CDR3 consists of 16 residues. V shed 6 bases and J shed 4 bases, with 21 bases lying between them. The CDR3 coding sequence is TGTGCCAGTAGGGAATTGGGGATGGGGGAGACCACTGAAGCTTTCTTT. Its translation: CASRELGMGETTEAFF.

For the CDR3, the DNA is TGTGCCAGCAGCCCTACTTGGGGGAGAACCGGGGAGCTGTTTTTT. As protein: CASSPTWGRTGELFF. V usage is TRBV14 and J usage is TRBJ2-2, with D possibly called TRBD1 or TRBD2 (5 bases each). This CDR3 contains 15 residues. The ends were cut back, 4 bases at V and 5 bases at J, with 14 bases in the middle. Germline-derived CDR1 and CDR2 are SGHDN and FVKESK.

This clone appeared once. The chain has TRBV20-1 and TRBJ1-2; 9 bases are shared with TRBD1. There are 11 residues in the CDR3. Germline CDR1 DFQATT, CDR2 SNEGSKA (reference sequence). V was clipped by 6 bases and J by 8 bases; unmatched bases: 4. CDR3 sequence (DNA): TGCAGTGCGGCCGGGACAGGGGGCTACACCTTC. Translated: CSAAGTGGYTF.

V usage is TRBV9 and J usage is TRBJ2-3; D may correspond to TRBD1 or TRBD2 (5 bases each). The CDR3 covers 16 residues. Trimming removed 3 bases at V and 0 bases at J, with 14 bases between. From germline, CDR1 is SGDLS and CDR2 YYNGEE. This chain's CDR3 is CASSEKWGFSTDTQYF. The CDR3 DNA reads as TGTGCCAGCAGCGAGAAATGGGGGTTTAGCACAGATACGCAGTATTTT. Together with reference TRBV9 and TRBJ2-3, the CDR3 gives the full variable domain: DSGVTQTPKHLITATGQRVTLRCSPRSGDLSVYWYQQSLDQGLQFLIQYYNGEERAKGNILERFSAQQFPDLHSELNLSSLELGDSALYFCASSEKWGFSTDTQYFGPGTRLTVL.

This clone showed up just once. The chain combines TRBV2 with TRBJ2-1; 8 bases map to TRBD2. Germline CDR1 and CDR2: SNHLY and FYNNEI. V gave up 0 bases and J gave up 12 bases; unmatched junction bases: 10. The CDR3 consists of 15 residues. The CDR3 DNA reads TGTGCCAGCAGTGAAGCCGGGCTAGCGGGTGGGCCGCAGTTCTTC. Its protein product is CASSEAGLAGGPQFF.

In its sample, this clone ranks as medium-sized. The rearrangement uses TRBV28 and TRBJ1-1, with a tentative D call TRBD1 (6 bases). CDR3 length: 15 residues. V lost 6 bases to trimming and J lost 0 bases, with 14 bases between them. Germline V lookup: CDR1 MDHEN, CDR2 SYDVKM. The CDR3 sequence: CASRHIDRMNTEAFF. In nucleotides, the CDR3 is TGTGCCAGCAGACATATCGACAGGATGAACACTGAAGCTTTCTTT.

The V and J genes are TRBV24-1 and TRBJ2-7; 9 nucleotides align to TRBD1. This CDR3 region has 16 residues. CDR1 is KGHDR and CDR2 is SFDVKD in the germline V gene. V dropped 3 bases and J dropped 2; count of bases not matched to a gene: 7. The CDR3 loop reads CATSDLGQGKPYEQYF. CDR3 bases: TGTGCCACCAGTGATCTCGGACAGGGGAAACCCTACGAGCAGTACTTC.

V and J are TRBV7-2 and TRBJ1-1, with D perhaps matching TRBD1 (6 bases). Germline-derived CDR1 and CDR2 are SGHTA and FQGNSA. The CDR3 has 15 amino acids. The V end was cut by 0 bases, the J end by 0 bases, with 8 bases between. The chain's CDR3 is CASSLAGQMNTEAFF. As DNA, the CDR3 is TGTGCCAGCAGCTTAGCCGGACAGATGAACACTGAAGCTTTCTTT.

This chain uses TRBV5-5 with TRBJ1-2; TRBD1 matches 8 bases. From germline, CDR1 is SGHKS and CDR2 YYEKEE (reference sequence). Trimming cost V 4 bases and J 6 bases; bases outside gene matches: 8. This CDR3 region has 14 residues. CDR3 nucleotide sequence: TGTGCCAGCAGCAAGGACAGGGATATCGATGGCTACACCTTC. Residues: CASSKDRDIDGYTF.

The V gene is TRBV27, the J gene TRBJ1-3, with a tentative D call TRBD1 (6 bases). The germline V gene has CDR1 MNHEY and CDR2 SMNVEV (reference sequence). V lost 3 bases and J 8 bases, leaving 17 bases between the germline ends. The CDR3 extends over 15 amino acids. CDR3 nucleotide sequence: TGTGCCAGCAGTTTCCAGGGGCAACGGGGAGACACCATATATTTT. Its translation: CASSFQGQRGDTIYF.

By its share, this clone is medium-sized. The V gene is TRBV4-1, the J gene TRBJ2-2, with TRBD1 matching over 10 bases. From germline, CDR1 is MGHRA and CDR2 YSYEKL. CDR3 length equals 15 residues. V was pared by 0 bases and J by 7 bases, with 2 bases of the junction left unmatched. In DNA form, the CDR3 reads TGCGCCAGCAGCCAAGAAGGACAGGGGGACGGGGAGCTGTTTTTT. This sequence encodes CASSQEGQGDGELFF.

This chain uses TRBV6-1 with TRBJ2-5, with TRBD1 as a possible D gene (6 bases). The CDR3 extends over 15 amino acids. V gave up 3 bases and J gave up 1 base, with 12 bases separating them. Germline V CDR1 and CDR2: MNHNS, SASEGT. DNA of the CDR3: TGTGCCAGCAGTGATACAGGGACCCGCCAAGAGACCCAGTACTTC. Amino acid sequence: CASSDTGTRQETQYF.

This chain uses TRBV10-1 with TRBJ2-5, with 9 bases aligning to TRBD1. Trimming cost V 0 bases and J 5 bases; bases outside gene matches: 7. The CDR3 runs 16 residues. Germline CDR1 is WNHNN and CDR2 is SYGVQD (reference sequence). Here the CDR3 DNA reads TGCGCCAGCAGTGAGTCCGGGGGGACAGGGCTGGAGACCCAGTACTTC. As protein: CASSESGGTGLETQYF.

This chain joins TRBV7-2 and TRBJ1-5; D might be TRBD1 (6 bases). The CDR3 sequence is 16 residues long. The V and J ends lost 5 bases and 3 bases respectively, with 17 bases between them. The germline V gene encodes CDR1 SGHTA and CDR2 FQGNSA. The CDR3 loop is CASSRGVRGDNQPQHF. CDR3 bases: TGTGCCAGCAGCAGGGGGGTCAGGGGAGACAATCAGCCCCAGCATTTT.

This clone was seen a few times. The chain recombines TRBV7-2 with TRBJ1-1; D remains ambiguous. V lost 3 bases and J lost 3, with 8 bases in between. Germline-derived CDR1 and CDR2 are SGHTA and FQGNSA. The CDR3 runs 13 residues. The CDR3 DNA reads TGTGCCAGCAGCTTCACTTCGGACACTGAAGCTTTCTTT. It yields the protein CASSFTSDTEAFF. Combining the CDR3 with reference TRBV7-2 and TRBJ1-1 gives the whole variable domain GAGVSQSPSNKVTEKGKDVELRCDPISGHTALYWYRQSLGQGLEFLIYFQGNSAPDKSGLPSDRFSAERTGGSVSTLTIQRTQQEDSAVYLCASSFTSDTEAFFGQGTRLTVV.

This chain connects TRBV6-5 to TRBJ1-4; possibly TRBD1 for D (5 bases). The CDR3 runs 15 residues. Per the germline V gene, CDR1 is MNHEY and CDR2 is SVGAGI. With 4 bases removed from V and 5 bases from J, the gap between germline ends came to 14 bases. Here the CDR3 reads CASSSGERVNEKLFF. CDR3 coding DNA: TGTGCCAGCAGTTCGGGGGAAAGGGTGAATGAAAAACTGTTTTTT.

The chain is built from TRBV19 and TRBJ1-2, with 10 positions matching TRBD1. The CDR3 is 16 amino acids. With 6 bases clipped from V and 4 bases from J, the junction kept 11 bases outside the gene matches. Per germline, CDR1 LNHDA and CDR2 SQIVND (reference sequence). CDR3 in DNA: TGTGCCAGTAGATTCCCGACAGGGGGCACGGTCTATGGCTACACCTTC. As protein: CASRFPTGGTVYGYTF.

The chain joins TRBV6-5 to TRBJ2-1, with D possibly TRBD2 on 6 matching bases. The CDR3 runs 12 residues. CDR1 MNHEY and CDR2 SVGAGI come from the germline V gene. The V end was cut by 5 bases, the J end by 7 bases, with 9 bases between. CDR3 in DNA: TGTGCCAGCAGTCTAGGGAGGAATGAGCAGTTCTTC. It specifies CASSLGRNEQFF.

The count of this clone is one. This rearrangement joins TRBV25-1 to TRBJ1-2; no definite D call. Trimming pared 6 bases from V and 8 bases from J, leaving 13 bases between. Germline V gene data show CDR1 as MGHDK and CDR2 as SYGVNS. The CDR3 runs 12 residues. As DNA, the CDR3 is TGTGCCAGCAGCGAGAGGGATTGGGGCTACACCTTC. Translated, it gives CASSERDWGYTF.

The chain combines TRBV5-1 with TRBJ2-5; tentative D call: TRBD1 (5 bases). The CDR3 contains 13 residues. Looked up from germline, CDR1 is SGHRS and CDR2 is YFSETQ. The germline V and J ends were trimmed by 0 bases and 7 bases, with 10 bases remaining between them. The CDR3 spells CASSLGQRGTQYF. The DNA of the CDR3 is TGCGCCAGCAGCTTGGGCCAAAGGGGGACCCAGTACTTC. Filled out from reference TRBV5-1 and TRBJ2-5, the complete variable domain reads KAGVTQTPRYLIKTRGQQVTLSCSPISGHRSVSWYQQTPGQGLQFLFEYFSETQRNKGNFPGRFSGRQFSNSRSEMNVSTLELGDSALYLCASSLGQRGTQYFGPGTRLLVL.

The rearrangement uses TRBV2 and TRBJ1-5; 7 nucleotides match TRBD1. Germline V gene data show CDR1 as SNHLY and CDR2 as FYNNEI. V shed 5 bases and J 2 bases; nucleotides not matched to a gene: 6. The CDR3 runs 15 residues. The CDR3 bases are TGTGCCAGCAGTCCCGAAGGGACAGGCAATCAGCCCCAGCATTTT. It translates to CASSPEGTGNQPQHF.

The genes are TRBV7-2 and TRBJ2-3; 7 positions match TRBD2. V lost 5 bases, J lost 7 bases, and 9 bases stayed unmatched. The CDR3 spans 14 residues. Germline assignment: CDR1 SGHTA and CDR2 FQGNSA. DNA for the CDR3: TGTGCCAGCAGCGCCGTTGGGGGGACTAATACGCAGTATTTT. It encodes CASSAVGGTNTQYF.

In its sample, this clone was seen a few times. The chain links TRBV18 to TRBJ1-5; D may be TRBD1 (5 bases). This CDR3 is built from 18 residues. Looked up from germline, CDR1 is KGHSH and CDR2 is LQKENI. With 5 bases removed from V and 0 bases from J, the gap between germline ends came to 20 bases. For the CDR3, the DNA is TGTGCCAGCTCAGATAATCCGGGACGGAAAAATAGCAATCAGCCCCAGCATTTT. Amino acid sequence: CASSDNPGRKNSNQPQHF.

V gene TRBV5-1 combines with J gene TRBJ1-2; D might be TRBD1 (6 bases). Germline CDR1 is SGHRS and CDR2 is YFSETQ. The CDR3 has 14 residues. The V and J ends lost 0 bases and 4 bases respectively, with 10 bases between them. The CDR3 reads CASSLAQGSYGYTF. The DNA for the CDR3 is TGCGCCAGCAGCTTGGCACAGGGAAGCTATGGCTACACCTTC.